This TCR beta chain appears in the sequencing data of a study of Ad26.COV2.S vaccination and SARS-CoV-2 variants. Study conclusions and caveats: Measurements of TCR breadth and depth may have given underestimates of the total T cell responses.

Regarding this clone: Its antigen is not identified.

Treatment given: roughly 18 received Ad26.COV2.S at low or high dose, single or two shots; about 5 received placebo; per-sample allocation not given. The study sampled participants on day 63 after the first vaccine or placebo injection. The CDR3 is 14 residues long. The V end lost 4 bases, the J end lost 2 bases, and 9 bases lay between the germline ends. Germline V gene lookup returns CDR1 LNHDA and CDR2 SQIVND (reference sequence). This table comes from immunoSEQ multiplex PCR, and its TCRdb copy is limited to in-frame clones, with some not included. The data hold over 200,000 clones, with around 87% observed a single time.

This specimen was peripheral blood, taken in a trial of Ad26.COV2.S vaccine versus placebo. The receptor was derived from a person between 18 and 59 years old who received the Ad26.COV2.S COVID-19 vaccine or a placebo. V usage is TRBV19 and J usage is TRBJ1-3; D gene ambiguous. CDR3 DNA sequence: TGTGCCAGTAGTAACCCGGATCCTGGAAACACCATATATTTT. Protein sequence: CASSNPDPGNTIYF. Together with reference TRBV19 and TRBJ1-3, the CDR3 gives the full variable domain: DGGITQSPKYLFRKEGQNVTLSCEQNLNHDAMYWYRQDPGQGLRLIYYSQIVNDFQKGDIAEGYSVSREKKESFPLTVTSAQKNPTAFYLCASSNPDPGNTIYFGEGSWLTVV.